The rows below give T cell receptor beta chains drawn from one sample of a study of control samples from healthy donors and cancer patients. This table comes from immunoSEQ multiplex PCR, and its TCRdb copy is limited to in-frame clones, with some not included. The table includes about 59,000 clones, 92% detected once. The sequenced sample was PBMCs. The receptors derive from a man aged 40-50 years with colorectal cancer. CDR3s leave out the opening cysteine and the closing phenylalanine or tryptophan. Each record gives: J gene, V gene, CDR3 protein.

>TRBJ2-1|TRBV5-5
ASSFSRGNEQF
>TRBJ1-1|TRBV7-2
ASSPTDRSVDAEAF
>TRBJ2-3|TRBV6-2/TRBV6-3
ASSWGLDTQY
>TRBJ2-3|TRBV18
ASSLAMSTDTQY
>TRBJ2-7|TRBV29-1
SVEGGEGSIYEQY
>TRBJ1-1|TRBV5-4
ASSLDRPNTEAF
>TRBJ1-2|TRBV10-3
AISELNRDYT
>TRBJ2-7|TRBV3-1/TRBV3-2
ASKRAPGTYEQY
>TRBJ2-5|TRBV6-4
ASRFDTGYETQY
>TRBJ1-1|TRBV6-5
ASSYSGEVNTEAF
>TRBJ2-1|TRBV6-5
ASSTGSGGQF
>TRBJ2-3|TRBV2
ASRRDREGADTQY
>TRBJ2-3|TRBV4-1
ASSQGKGGLAPSTDTQY
>TRBJ2-5|TRBV6-1
ASSEATGGVQETQY
>TRBJ2-7|TRBV5-1
ASNSDRGYEQY
>TRBJ2-5|TRBV7-3
ASSNSYQETQY
>TRBJ1-5|TRBV5-1
ASRAGLGNQPQH
>TRBJ2-3|TRBV19
ASRHPGGAPDTQY
>TRBJ2-3|TRBV5-6
ASSTDRFTDTQY
>TRBJ2-7|TRBV9
ASSVGDGVYEQY
>TRBJ1-2|TRBV7-2
ASSLDRDPNYGYT
>TRBJ1-3|TRBV5-4
ASSDGTAAGNTIY
>TRBJ1-4|TRBV2
ASSVVSANEKLF
>TRBJ2-5|TRBV4-1
ASSQDRGHTETQY
>TRBJ1-2|TRBV7-8
ASSPGLGGYT
>TRBJ2-7|TRBV25-1
ASSESGTGGSYEQY
>TRBJ2-1|TRBV9
ASSVGRGSSYNEQF
>TRBJ2-1|TRBV30
AWSDRTSGEQF
>TRBJ1-5|TRBV4-3
ASSRDRSSNQPQH
>TRBJ1-2|TRBV19
ASSTQLWYGYT
>TRBJ2-7|TRBV5-8
ASSGTSLGSYEQY
>TRBJ2-7|TRBV7-2
ASSPTGDSRYEQY
>TRBJ2-5|TRBV4-1
ASSQSPRGGQETQY
>TRBJ1-3|TRBV2
ASSPITTGNTIY
>TRBJ2-4|TRBV6-5
ASSYSIAEQNIQY
>TRBJ2-2|TRBV3-1/TRBV3-2
ASRPSGGARTGELF
>TRBJ1-6|TRBV6-6
ASIKDAVDNSPLH
>TRBJ2-3|TRBV3-1/TRBV3-2
ASSQVDTQY
>TRBJ2-1|TRBV29-1
NVQIPRGPRSNEQF
>TRBJ2-1|TRBV7-9
ASSLGGGGPYNEQF
>TRBJ2-7|TRBV30
AWSVYPGGEQY
>TRBJ2-3|TRBV4-3
ASSQWFGASTDTQY
>TRBJ2-7|TRBV7-9
ASSRGGQGHYEQY
>TRBJ2-5|TRBV2
ASRGQVETQY
>TRBJ1-1|TRBV2
ASSEALVGNTEAF
>TRBJ2-5|TRBV11-2
ASSSHGGGEETQY
>TRBJ2-5|TRBV7-2
ASSLEVGAHETQY
>TRBJ2-7|TRBV30
AWSRGLSSYEQY